This T cell receptor beta chain was retrieved from a study of naive and memory T cell subsets. Study observations and caveats: Findings for naive and memory subsets could not be checked against ground truth.

The beta constant-region primer was an equimolar mix of two oligonucleotides covering TRBC1 and TRBC2. Using its own MiXCR run on the UMI-ligation and nested PCR reads, TCRdb lists one record per CDR3 protein. The sample lists 65,000 to 85,000 distinct CDR3 sequences, around 12% occurring once. This CDR3 has 12 amino acids. Germline CDR1 reads DFQATT; CDR2 reads SNEGSKA (reference sequence). Between the trimmed V and J ends, which lost 6 bases and 2 bases, there was a span of 8 bases. Four subsets defined by CD45RA and CD27 were sorted after CD3, CD4, CD8 and live/dead staining. A note on this clonotype: Its antigen is currently unknown.

This chain links TRBV20-1 with TRBJ2-1; no firm D call. This receptor was taken from a human donor in good health. The specimen was central memory CD4+ T cells from blood. CDR3 amino acids: CSAQPAYNEQFF. The CDR3 DNA reads as TGCAGTGCCCAACCGGCCTACAATGAGCAGTTCTTC.